This TCR beta chain stems from a study of T cells expressing NK-cell markers (dated by TCRdb to 2020 to 2021). For context, the study as a whole: Three sorted T-cell subsets (CD3+CD56+NKG2C+, CD3+CD56+NKG2C- and CD3+CD56-NKG2C+) from 8 or 9 donors had their TCR beta-chain repertoires profiled. Of the eight sequenced donors, seven were found to be HCMV-seropositive and one was found to be HCMV-seronegative. All eight donors whose samples were sequenced were randomly selected healthy volunteers, three of them men and five women. Sequencing of the libraries produced 2 x 150 bp reads on Illumina HiSeq 2000/2500, MiSeq or NextSeq. Overall study outcomes, separate from this receptor: Those dominant clonotypes were again the most abundant among CD3+CD56-NKG2C+ cells in four donors, at about 28.3-65%. For six donors, the dominant CD3+CD56+NKG2C+ clonotypes were among the top 10 CD8+ clonotypes and accounted for about 1.0-8% of CD8+ T cells. Whether the expanded NKG2C-expressing T cell clones were specific for HCMV antigens remained unclear.

On this clonotype itself: There is no known antigen for this receptor.

Reads for this sample came from an Illumina HiSeq 2000. The TCR beta cDNA libraries were made using 5'RACE template switching, a step that added both a universal primer site and unique molecular identifiers. cDNA synthesis was primed from the TCR beta constant segment and was followed by two successive PCR amplification steps. The source study handled its data this way. MIGEC was used to demultiplex reads and group reads by UMI, and MiTCR was used to assemble and quantify clonotypes. To exclude erroneous sequences, only TCR cDNA sequences supported by at least two reads were retained. The tcR package was used for downstream repertoire analysis, and clonotypes were matched between fractions using CDR3 nucleotide sequence together with V segment. VDJmatch was used to annotate antigen specificity against VDJdb, with one amino acid substitution allowed in CDR3. Reprocessed by TCRdb, the reads give a single entry per CDR3 protein sequence, without DNA. What appears here as the V and J calls and clone size reflects TCRdb's work, not the paper's. The table kept for this sample lists 450,000 to 600,000 distinct CDR3 sequences. The top ten constitute approximately 3.6% of the sample.

The CDR3 spans 14 residues, from the cysteine through the phenylalanine. No DNA is given. Based on the germline V gene, the CDR1 and CDR2 sequences are SGHRS and YFSETQ. HCMV-specific IgG was detected in serum with a commercial ELISA kit to determine HCMV serostatus. Ficoll density gradient centrifugation was used to isolate peripheral blood mononuclear cells from blood. Input material: blood T cells: a sorted CD56 or NKG2C T cell subset, CD4+ or CD8+ T cells, or bulk PBMC T cells (not recorded which). The chain was built from TRBV5-1 and TRBJ1-4. The source of this sequence is a man aged 18 to 35 in good health. Donor details come from another sample of the same person, matched by shared clones. CDR3 loop: CASSLAREGEKLFF. Where the CDR3 stops, the reference TRBV5-1 and TRBJ1-4 genes take over; the full variable domain is KAGVTQTPRYLIKTRGQQVTLSCSPISGHRSVSWYQQTPGQGLQFLFEYFSETQRNKGNFPGRFSGRQFSNSRSEMNVSTLELGDSALYLCASSLAREGEKLFFGSGTQLSVL.